This record covers a single TCR beta chain. Its antigen is unidentified. Sequencing used immunoSEQ multiplex PCR; TCRdb keeps in-frame clones, though not all of them. The table includes 150,000 or so clones, roughly nine tenths detected once. The record originates from a study of T cell responses to AZD1222 COVID-19 vaccine. Whole-study results and caveats: Among the donors, most were white British and more were female, and clonal diversity was possibly underestimated.

Between the trimmed V and J ends, which lost 6 bases and 0 bases, there was a span of 15 bases. This CDR3 has 15 residues. CDR1 MNHEY and CDR2 SVGEGT come from the germline V gene. Sample: peripheral blood, taken on day 0 of AZD1222 vaccination. The chain links TRBV6-2 or TRBV6-3 to TRBJ2-7; weak D call: TRBD2 (5 bases). This TCR came from an adult in good health. CDR3 region: CASSPGVFTSYEQYF. The CDR3 DNA reads TGTGCCAGCAGCCCCGGGGTATTTACCTCCTACGAGCAGTACTTC.